This T cell receptor (beta chain) was profiled in a study of blood T cell repertoires in COVID-19. Turning to the study itself: Acute and convalescent COVID-19 samples came from the United States, Italy and Spain. From T cells, B-cell-depleted T cells, or PBMCs came the material, which was cDNA or gDNA.

The CDR3 consists of 12 residues. The germline gives CDR1 SEHNR, CDR2 FQNEAQ (reference sequence). With 5 bases removed from V and 5 bases from J, the gap between germline ends came to 9 bases. Per the study methods: Cell counts per sample came from amplifying reference gene primers. TCRdb's copy holds only in-frame clones and misses some; the assay was immunoSEQ multiplex PCR. V and J calls plus clone size are reproduced from that table; the DNA served to infer D and trimming. The table has some 170,000 clones, 81% seen once; the top ten hold approximately 10%. Seattle-derived patients entered the study during active infection and were followed longitudinally.

This receptor was taken from a woman aged 40 to 55 with COVID-19, enrolled during active disease. The V call is TRBV7-9, the J call TRBJ1-2; D remains ambiguous. The sample was peripheral blood. The CDR3, as DNA: TGTGCCAGCAGCGCCGGGGTGTATGGCTACACCTTC. It codes for CASSAGVYGYTF.